This paragraph reports one T cell receptor (beta chain). What it binds is unknown. CDR1 is MDHEN and CDR2 is SYDVKM in the germline V gene. This CDR3 spans 17 amino acids. V shed 3 bases and J shed 0 bases, with 12 bases lying between them. TCRdb itself ran the RT-PCR reads through MiXCR, one entry per CDR3 protein. The profile shows about 160,000 distinct CDR3 sequences, roughly 10% of them singletons. The data belong to a study of response to subunit inactivated influenza vaccine. Study-wide results and limits: The authors proposed limited new T cell recruitment per seasonal influenza vaccination.

V usage is TRBV28 and J usage is TRBJ2-6, with a tentative D call TRBD1 (6 bases). The input for sequencing was non-naive T cells sorted from PBMCs, taken 35 to 45 days after vaccination. The source is a man between 45 and 60 years old who received an inactivated influenza vaccine. The CDR3 loop is CASSLGAISSGANVLTF. CDR3 DNA: TGTGCCAGCAGTTTGGGGGCGATTTCCTCTGGGGCCAACGTCCTGACTTTC. The full variable domain, completed using reference TRBV28 and TRBJ2-6, is DVKVTQSSRYLVKRTGEKVFLECVQDMDHENMFWYRQDPGLGLRLIYFSYDVKMKEKGDIPEGYSVSREKKERFSLILESASTNQTSMYLCASSLGAISSGANVLTFGAGSRLTVL.